The 22 T cell receptor beta chains given below trace back to one sample, sequenced in a study of cytomegalovirus exposure and HLA in healthy donors. PCR primers comprised 60 Vbeta and 13 Jbeta primers. This table comes from immunoSEQ multiplex PCR, and its TCRdb copy is limited to in-frame clones, with some not included. The repertoire holds more than 250,000 clones, with 85% to 90% as singletons. Sequencing used PBMCs. The source of these receptors is a woman between 18 and 29 years old in good health and CMV-seronegative.

This chain connects TRBV7-2 to TRBJ2-1; 9 bases are shared with TRBD2. The CDR3 runs 15 residues. Germline trimming cut 1 base from V and 5 bases from J; bases unmatched to any gene: 3. Germline V gene lookup returns CDR1 SGHTA and CDR2 FQGNSA. CDR3 region: CASSLVSGSHNEQFF. The CDR3 DNA reads as TGTGCCAGCAGCTTAGTTAGCGGGAGTCACAATGAGCAGTTCTTC.

The chain employs TRBV27 and TRBJ2-7; possible D gene TRBD1, 6 bases. Trimming removed 5 bases from V and 3 bases from J, with 11 bases in between. The CDR3 is 13 residues long. From germline, CDR1 is MNHEY and CDR2 SMNVEV (reference sequence). CDR3 sequence reads: CASSRTGYYEQYF. CDR3 nucleotides: TGTGCCAGCAGTAGAACAGGGTACTACGAGCAGTACTTC.

This chain links TRBV5-1 with TRBJ2-2, with D tentatively TRBD1 (5 bases). The V end lost 0 bases, the J end lost 6 bases, and 12 bases lay between the germline ends. The CDR3 covers 15 residues. Germline loops: CDR1 SGHRS, CDR2 YFSETQ. The CDR3 coding sequence is TGCGCCAGCAGCTTGGGGGGCCATGGTGCCGGGGAGCTGTTTTTT. This translates into CASSLGGHGAGELFF.

The V and J genes are TRBV4-1 and TRBJ2-6; maybe TRBD2 (6 bases). In germline, CDR1 is MGHRA, CDR2 YSYEKL. The V end was cut by 0 bases, the J end by 0 bases, with 12 bases between. The CDR3 runs 18 residues. The CDR3 nucleotides are TGCGCCAGCAGCCAAGAGGGGGGTGTTGACTCTGGGGCCAACGTCCTGACTTTC. Translated, it gives CASSQEGGVDSGANVLTF.

This clone was found once. The chain links TRBV7-6 to TRBJ2-3; D remains ambiguous. In germline, CDR1 is SGHVS, CDR2 FNYEAQ. V lost 1 base and J 2 bases, leaving 7 bases between the germline ends. The CDR3 consists of 14 residues. The CDR3 bases are TGTGCCAGCAGCTTAGTCCCTACCACAGATACGCAGTATTTT. The encoded protein is CASSLVPTTDTQYF.

The rearrangement joins TRBV9 to TRBJ2-5, with 10 nucleotides matching TRBD2. CDR1 and CDR2 from the germline V gene are SGDLS and YYNGEE. This CDR3 comprises 15 residues. J gave up 4 bases and V 2 bases, and 5 bases lay outside the gene matches. The CDR3 DNA sequence: TGTGCCAGCAGCGTGAGCGGGGGGGCAGGAGAGACCCAGTACTTC. It is translated as CASSVSGGAGETQYF.

The chain couples TRBV9 to TRBJ2-3, with 14 bases fitting TRBD2. CDR1 is SGDLS and CDR2 is YYNGEE in the germline V gene. The CDR3 is made up of 16 amino acids. Trimming at V came to 4 bases and at J to 3 bases, leaving 4 bases not matched to a gene. CDR3 nucleotide sequence: TGTGCCAGCAGCCCGAGGACTAGCGGGGGGACAGATACGCAGTATTTT. Its translation: CASSPRTSGGTDTQYF.

The CDR3 loop is CASSQSLRGGNTGELFF. The CDR3 DNA sequence: TGCGCCAGCAGTCAATCCCTGCGGGGGGGGAACACCGGGGAGCTGTTTTTT. The V gene is TRBV23-1, the J gene TRBJ2-2, with 9 bases lining up with TRBD2. TRBV23-1 is assigned to the ORF class and has an uncertain function. The CDR3 is made up of 17 amino acids. With 0 bases clipped from V and 1 base from J, the junction kept 3 bases outside the gene matches.

Comment on this clone: The same CDR3 arises from other DNA sequences in this sample as well. This chain links TRBV6-5 with TRBJ1-1; 7 nucleotides line up with TRBD1. CDR3 length: 14 amino acids. Germline V gene sequence: CDR1 MNHEY, CDR2 SVGAGI. V lost 0 bases to trimming and J lost 4 bases; unmatched junction nucleotides: 2. CDR3 sequence reads: CASSYSAGGTEAFF. Written as DNA, the CDR3 is TGTGCCAGCAGTTACTCGGCAGGGGGCACTGAAGCTTTCTTT.

A word on this clone: This sample includes further DNA sequences coding for the same CDR3. The gene calls are TRBV18 and TRBJ2-1, with D perhaps matching TRBD2 (6 bases). Trimming removed 3 bases at V and 6 bases at J, with 12 bases between. Germline values: CDR1 KGHSH, CDR2 LQKENI. This CDR3 has 14 amino acids. CDR3 in amino acids: CASSPGTGGNEQFF. CDR3 nucleotides: TGTGCCAGCTCACCGGGGACTGGGGGCAATGAGCAGTTCTTC.

This chain connects TRBV2 to TRBJ1-2, with D perhaps matching TRBD1 (6 bases). Germline CDR1 is SNHLY and CDR2 is FYNNEI. Trimming took off 2 bases at V and 8 bases at J, with 12 bases between the two ends. The CDR3 has 13 amino acids. Here the CDR3 reads CASSERRGWGYTF. The DNA of the CDR3 is TGTGCCAGCAGTGAACGCAGGGGCTGGGGCTACACCTTC.

Here the CDR3 DNA reads TGTGCCAGCGGGGGGGGCGGAGGATCACCCCTCCACTTT. Translated, it gives CASGGGGGSPLHF. The gene calls are TRBV2 and TRBJ1-6; possible D gene TRBD1, 6 bases. This CDR3 is 13 amino acids long. Germline assignment: CDR1 SNHLY and CDR2 FYNNEI. With 8 bases removed from V and 10 bases from J, the gap between germline ends came to 15 bases.

The rearrangement uses TRBV5-6 and TRBJ2-1; 7 bases match TRBD2. J lost 12 bases, V lost 2 bases, and 17 bases had no gene match. The CDR3 totals 16 residues. Per the germline V gene, CDR1 is SGHDT and CDR2 is YYEEEE. CDR3 sequence reads: CASSLITGTQGRVQFF. As DNA, the CDR3 is TGTGCCAGCAGCTTAATTACCGGGACCCAAGGGAGGGTGCAGTTCTTC. Looking up the rest from reference TRBV5-6 and TRBJ2-1 gives the full variable domain: DAGVTQSPTHLIKTRGQQVTLRCSPKSGHDTVSWYQQALGQGPQFIFQYYEEEERQRGNFPDRFSGHQFPNYSSELNVNALLLGDSALYLCASSLITGTQGRVQFFGPGTRLTVL.

This chain connects TRBV20-1 to TRBJ2-2; D remains ambiguous. V lost 3 bases and J lost 4, with 3 bases in between. Germline V gives CDR1 DFQATT, CDR2 SNEGSKA (reference sequence). This CDR3 is 11 amino acids long. CDR3 sequence: CSARATGELFF. CDR3 in DNA: TGCAGTGCTAGGGCCACCGGGGAGCTGTTTTTT.

The chain couples TRBV6-1 to TRBJ2-3; a possible D gene is TRBD2 (5 bases). Germline-derived CDR1 and CDR2 are MNHNS and SASEGT. V lost 4 bases to trimming and J lost 1 base, with 15 bases between them. The CDR3 contains 16 residues. For the CDR3, the DNA is TGTGCCAGCAGTGGGGAGACTGGCCTCGGCACAGATACGCAGTATTTT. Translation: CASSGETGLGTDTQYF.

The V and J genes are TRBV19 and TRBJ1-3; D possibly corresponds to TRBD1 (5 bases). Germline CDR1 and CDR2: LNHDA and SQIVND (reference sequence). V was trimmed by 6 bases and J by 0 bases, leaving 15 bases between them. The CDR3 is 16 residues long. Written as DNA, the CDR3 is TGTGCCAGTAGCGCCCGGGACTGGACCTCTGGAAACACCATATATTTT. Translated, it gives CASSARDWTSGNTIYF.

The chain couples TRBV4-1 to TRBJ2-1, with D maybe TRBD1 (5 bases). Trimming pared 0 bases from V and 3 bases from J, leaving 12 bases between. The CDR3 loop spans 16 amino acids. The germline CDR1 and CDR2 sequences are MGHRA and YSYEKL. The CDR3 DNA is TGCGCCAGCAGCCAAGAAAAGGCAGGGCACTACAATGAGCAGTTCTTC. It is translated as CASSQEKAGHYNEQFF.

The chain has TRBV10-1 and TRBJ2-7, with 9 nucleotides matching TRBD1. The V gene end was trimmed by 5 bases and the J gene end by 6 bases; junction bases not matched to a gene: 14. The CDR3 is 16 residues long. Germline CDR1 is WNHNN and CDR2 is SYGVQD (reference sequence). This chain's CDR3 is CASSNAGTGKNTEQYF. CDR3 nucleotides: TGCGCCAGCAGTAACGCCGGGACAGGGAAAAATACCGAGCAGTACTTC.

This chain uses TRBV27 with TRBJ2-2; 7 nucleotides align to TRBD1. This CDR3 spans 16 amino acids. Germline trimming cut 1 base from V and 0 bases from J; bases unmatched to any gene: 2. Germline assignment: CDR1 MNHEY and CDR2 SMNVEV (reference sequence). The CDR3 DNA sequence: TGTGCCAGCAGTTTATGGGGACAGCCGAACACCGGGGAGCTGTTTTTT. Its translation: CASSLWGQPNTGELFF.

This clone appeared a single time. This sequence joins TRBV30 and TRBJ1-2; D uncertain. The germline V gene encodes CDR1 GTSNPN and CDR2 SVGIG (reference sequence). V was shortened by 3 bases and J by 2 bases, with 16 bases between the two germline ends. The CDR3 runs to 15 residues. The CDR3 DNA sequence: TGTGCCTGGAGCCCCGCCATCGGAGGGAACTATGGCTACACCTTC. Residues: CAWSPAIGGNYGYTF.

This clone was observed a handful of times. The V call is TRBV5-4, the J call TRBJ2-3; 8 bases line up with TRBD2. The trim removed 4 bases at V and 2 bases at J, leaving 9 bases unmatched. Germline V CDR1 and CDR2: SGHNT, YYREEE (reference sequence). The CDR3 spans 16 residues. The CDR3 sequence is CASSPSGGTITDTQYF. CDR3 DNA: TGTGCCAGCAGCCCAAGCGGGGGCACCATCACAGATACGCAGTATTTT.

The rearrangement joins TRBV30 to TRBJ2-1; D unclear. CDR1 is GTSNPN, CDR2 SVGIG, per germline (reference sequence). V dropped 0 bases and J dropped 10 bases, with 19 bases sitting between them. CDR3 length: 15 amino acids. CDR3 in DNA: TGTGCCTGGAGTGTACAGTACACCGGCTTCCGGGAGCAGTTCTTC. Encoded protein: CAWSVQYTGFREQFF.